The entry below describes one T cell receptor beta chain. The specificity of this receptor is unknown. Nothing much larger sits one base from this clone, and base qualities are not available. These data belong to a study of immune evolution from preneoplasia to lung adenocarcinoma (dated by TCRdb to about 2021). For context, the study as a whole: HLA loss of heterozygosity was found in roughly 7% of AIS, roughly 15% of MIA and 25% to 40% of ADC lesions, and in no AAH lesions. The study profiled immune contexture across lung adenocarcinoma precursors and invasive adenocarcinoma using immune gene expression, TCR sequencing and multiplex immunofluorescence. Resected precursor lesions (AAH, AIS, MIA) and invasive adenocarcinomas were each compared against paired morphologically normal lung tissue. The sample size was set by how many specimens were available, not by a prior power calculation. The immune data were combined with whole exome sequencing and methylation data from the same cohort of nodules. In total, the cohort included 50 to 65 patients with pulmonary nodules, all of whom underwent surgical resection. TCR sequencing data came from approximately 49 patients. According to the study, more than 95 samples went through TCR sequencing. POLYSOLVER was used to infer Class I HLA alleles from exome data, and LOHHLA was used to detect allele-specific HLA loss. Overall results and qualifications from the work: The highest clonality was observed in normal lung, whereas higher T cell density and diversity but lower clonality appeared to be present in later-stage lesions. KRAS-mutant nodules showed the highest T cell clonality compared with EGFR-mutant or double wild-type lesions. Because all patients were from Japan and China, applicability to Western populations was uncertain. The findings rested on association rather than direct causation, and larger cohorts with long-term follow-up and longitudinal biopsies were considered necessary. Top T cell clone frequencies were highest in normal lung and appeared to decrease progressively from AAH through AIS, MIA and invasive adenocarcinoma.

Patients underwent resection in Japan or China between the mid-2010s and the late 2010s. The histologic diagnosis of each case was independently confirmed on H&E slides by two lung cancer pathologists. Premalignant or tumor cells were enriched for nucleic acid extraction by macro-dissection performed after pathologic assessment. The AllPrep DNA/RNA FFPE Kit was used to isolate DNA from FFPE tissue. The CDR3 sequence holds 14 residues, the cysteine and phenylalanine included. The sequence is cut down to CDR3 DNA, 42 bases in frame from base 1. Reading the germline V gene gives CDR1 SGHVS and CDR2 FNYEAQ. The germline ends are 11 bases apart after V is trimmed by 5 bases and J by 0 bases. The immunoSEQ hsTCRbeta Kit was used to sequence TCR beta CDR3 regions from DNA. The paper's processing steps were these. The ImmunoSEQ Analyzer was used to analyse the TCR sequencing data. T cell clonality was defined as 1 minus Pielou's evenness computed on productive rearrangements. To measure T cell diversity, the inverse Simpson index was applied to productive templates. T cell density was TCR beta template counts normalized to usable DNA, estimated by amplifying and sequencing housekeeping genes. Two-sided Kruskal-Wallis tests were used to compare TCR metrics across histologic stages. Imported from immuneACCESS, the table was reduced by TCRdb to in-frame sequences with V and J called. These copies leave out some clones; in studies compared against another copy, an unresolved V gene accounts for under half, and the cause of the remainder is not known. V and J calls and clone size are those listed in that table; D and trimming were worked out from the DNA. The sample contains 7,500 to 10,000 clones, around four fifths of them found a single time. Of the sample, about 5% is held by the ten largest clones.

This TCR was recovered from a person between 70 and 80 years old with lung adenocarcinoma. Some clones in this sample may be carry-over from other donors' samples. The chain joins TRBV7-6 to TRBJ2-7; confidence is insufficient to name the D gene. The source material was FFPE minimally invasive lung adenocarcinoma tissue. The label giving this sample's cell subset or site can be read as: micro-invasive lung adenocarcinoma (MIA). Read as DNA, the sequence is TGTGCCAGCAGCCCCCGGGCCACCTCCTACGAGCAGTACTTC. Its protein product is CASSPRATSYEQYF.